A selection of T cell receptor beta chains follows, all from one sample in a study of vaccination and CD4 T cells after COVID-19. Their antigens are not known. MiXCR, run by TCRdb on the PCR reads, gives a single entry per CDR3 protein. The sample consists of about 11,000 distinct CDR3 sequences, approximately 80% of them appearing once. Input material: CD4+ T cells from blood, cultured in vitro. The receptors come from a human donor who had recovered from COVID-19. Each CDR3 is given with its conserved first and last residue. A D gene is named only where the DNA matches it firmly. Clone size is stated in some rows and not others, as once, few, many or a class when expanded.

.	TRBV7-2	.	TRBJ2-5	CASSFDTSSGTQYF	TGTGCCAGCAGCTTCGACACTAGCTCTGGGACCCAGTACTTC
.	TRBV6-5	.	TRBJ1-2	CASSYAAERGYTF	TGTGCCAGCAGTTACGCGGCAGAACGGGGCTACACCTTC
.	TRBV19	.	TRBJ2-3	CASKRDGSTDTQYF	TGTGCCAGTAAACGGGACGGCAGCACAGATACGCAGTATTTT
.	TRBV18	TRBD1	TRBJ1-1	CASSPLTGGFTEAFF	TGTGCCAGCTCACCATTGACAGGGGGCTTCACTGAAGCTTTCTTT
once	TRBV20-1	TRBD2	TRBJ2-3	CSARDRREISDTQYF	TGCAGTGCTAGAGATAGGCGGGAGATATCAGATACGCAGTATTTT
.	TRBV24-1	.	TRBJ2-2	CATRDGAIDTGELFF	TGTGCCACCCGGGACGGAGCAATCGACACCGGGGAGCTGTTTTTT
few	TRBV7-9	TRBD1	TRBJ1-2	CASSSGTGLDGYGYTF	TGTGCCAGCAGCTCCGGGACAGGGCTTGACGGCTATGGCTACACCTTC
.	TRBV6-1	.	TRBJ2-7	CASSEQWSYEQYF	TGTGCCAGCAGTGAACAGTGGAGCTACGAGCAGTACTTC
.	TRBV7-9	TRBD2	TRBJ2-5	CASSIPSGEETQYF	TGTGCCAGCAGCATACCTAGCGGAGAAGAGACCCAGTACTTC
.	TRBV27	.	TRBJ1-5	CASSLSPREGRSNQPQHF	TGTGCCAGCAGTTTATCGCCCCGGGAGGGCAGGAGCAATCAGCCCCAGCATTTT
.	TRBV20-1	.	TRBJ2-1	CSASGTPSSYNEQFF	TGCAGTGCTAGCGGGACACCAAGCTCCTACAATGAGCAGTTCTTC
.	TRBV19	TRBD2	TRBJ2-5	CASRRTGGETQYF	TGTGCCAGTAGGCGCACGGGGGGGGAGACCCAGTACTTC
.	TRBV5-4	TRBD1	TRBJ1-1	CASSRPSGGGRGTEAFF	TGTGCCAGCAGCCGTCCTTCAGGGGGCGGGAGGGGAACTGAAGCTTTCTTT
.	TRBV20-1	.	TRBJ1-1	CSARVVNTEAFF	TGCAGTGCTAGGGTGGTGAACACTGAAGCTTTCTTT
.	TRBV20-1	.	TRBJ1-5	CSGMGGNSNQPQHF	TGCAGTGGGATGGGGGGGAATAGCAATCAGCCCCAGCATTTT
.	TRBV27	.	TRBJ1-5	CASSPDPFVPGRVLAQHF	TGTGCCAGCAGCCCCGACCCTTTCGTACCGGGCCGTGTTTTAGCCCAGCATTTT
.	TRBV12-3/TRBV12-4	.	TRBJ2-3	CASSLANGIIPQYF	TGTGCCAGCAGTTTAGCCAACGGGATCATCCCGCAGTATTTT
.	TRBV7-6	.	TRBJ2-1	CASSPYSTVRYNEQFF	TGTGCCAGCAGCCCTTACAGTACGGTTCGGTACAATGAGCAGTTCTTC
once	TRBV6-1	.	TRBJ2-7	CASTTAKSSYEQYF	TGTGCCAGCACCACAGCAAAGAGCTCCTACGAGCAGTACTTC
few	TRBV20-1	.	TRBJ2-7	CSARDDRQLTYEQYF	TGCAGTGCTAGAGATGACAGGCAGCTAACCTACGAGCAGTACTTC
.	TRBV28	.	TRBJ1-5	CAVGLPNQPQHF	TGTGCGGTGGGACTCCCAAATCAGCCCCAGCATTTT
.	TRBV11-2	.	TRBJ2-5	CASSPQAPGGETQYF	TGTGCCAGCAGCCCCCAGGCCCCGGGTGGGGAGACCCAGTACTTC
.	TRBV20-1	.	TRBJ2-5	CSARRGAVETQYF	TGCAGTGCTCGTCGGGGGGCTGTCGAGACCCAGTACTTC
.	TRBV15	.	TRBJ1-2	CATSRGLSYGYTF	TGTGCCACCAGCAGGGGGCTGTCTTATGGCTACACCTTC
once	TRBV7-3	.	TRBJ1-3	CASSPRRGNTIYF	TGTGCCAGCAGCCCCCGGCGAGGAAACACCATATATTTT
few	TRBV23-1	.	TRBJ1-2	CASRGSRRRGYTF	TGCGCCAGCAGGGGGTCCAGGCGGCGAGGCTACACCTTC
.	TRBV28	TRBD1	TRBJ1-2	CASSFPADRDYGYTF	TGTGCCAGCAGTTTCCCAGCCGACAGGGACTATGGCTACACCTTC
few	TRBV20-1	.	TRBJ1-6	CSAKAGGLEGHSYNSPLHF	TGCAGTGCTAAGGCTGGAGGCCTGGAGGGTCACTCCTATAATTCACCCCTCCACTTT
.	TRBV6-2/TRBV6-3	TRBD1	TRBJ1-2	CASSSAGGPNYGYTF	TGTGCCAGCAGCTCGGCAGGGGGACCTAACTATGGCTACACCTTC
.	TRBV28	.	TRBJ1-1	CASSLGGGSGDAEAFF	TGTGCCAGCAGTTTGGGCGGGGGTTCCGGTGACGCTGAAGCTTTCTTT
.	TRBV7-8	.	TRBJ2-2	CASSLDEIMNTGELFF	TGTGCCAGCAGCTTAGATGAGATAATGAACACCGGGGAGCTGTTTTTT
medium-sized	TRBV6-5	.	TRBJ1-5	CASSLITRNQPQHF	TGTGCCAGCAGTTTAATAACAAGAAATCAGCCCCAGCATTTT
.	TRBV7-9	.	TRBJ1-3	CASLAFSGNTIYF	TGTGCCAGCCTCGCCTTTTCTGGAAACACCATATATTTT
.	TRBV6-2/TRBV6-3	.	TRBJ2-7	CASGGGPREQYF	TGTGCCAGCGGAGGGGGTCCCCGCGAGCAGTACTTC
.	TRBV20-1	TRBD2	TRBJ2-1	CSARDPSSGKRNEQFF	TGCAGTGCTAGAGATCCATCTAGCGGGAAGAGGAATGAGCAGTTCTTC
.	TRBV28	TRBD1	TRBJ1-2	CASREGTGNGYTF	TGTGCCAGCAGGGAAGGGACAGGGAACGGCTACACCTTC
.	TRBV5-1	TRBD1	TRBJ2-6	CASTSRGGLSSGANVLTF	TGCGCCAGCACCTCCAGAGGGGGCCTTAGCTCTGGGGCCAACGTCCTGACTTTC
.	TRBV11-3	.	TRBJ1-1	CASSLAGVNTEAFF	TGTGCCAGCAGCTTAGCCGGGGTGAACACTGAAGCTTTCTTT
.	TRBV20-1	.	TRBJ1-1	CSEGGGNTEAFF	TGCAGTGAAGGTGGGGGGAACACTGAAGCTTTCTTT
.	TRBV6-2/TRBV6-3	.	TRBJ1-1	CASSWGQPRHTEAFF	TGTGCCAGCAGTTGGGGCCAACCTCGACACACTGAAGCTTTCTTT
.	TRBV27	TRBD2	TRBJ2-5	CASRLAGVIETQYF	TGTGCCAGCAGACTAGCGGGAGTGATTGAGACCCAGTACTTC
.	TRBV29-1	TRBD1	TRBJ2-1	CSVVGTGGENSGRPHINEQFF	TGCAGCGTGGTAGGGACAGGGGGCGAGAATAGCGGGAGACCTCATATAAATGAGCAGTTCTTC
.	TRBV7-9	.	TRBJ1-1	CASSFRTAMNTEAFF	TGTGCCAGCAGCTTCAGGACGGCTATGAACACTGAAGCTTTCTTT
.	TRBV20-1	.	TRBJ1-1	CSAREALTEAFF	TGCAGTGCTAGAGAGGCCCTCACTGAAGCTTTCTTT
.	TRBV6-2/TRBV6-3	.	TRBJ1-1	CASSSLGSRNTEAFF	TGTGCCAGCAGTTCCTTAGGGAGCCGAAACACTGAAGCTTTCTTT
few	TRBV6-1	TRBD1	TRBJ1-4	CATTGAGGYEKLFF	TGTGCCACCACTGGTGCAGGGGGCTATGAAAAACTGTTTTTT
once	TRBV11-2	.	TRBJ1-1	CASSLGYEAFF	TGTGCCAGCAGCTTAGGATACGAAGCTTTCTTT
.	TRBV6-1	TRBD1	TRBJ1-1	CASSERQGRTEAFF	TGTGCCAGCAGTGAACGACAGGGAAGAACTGAAGCTTTCTTT
.	TRBV2	TRBD1	TRBJ1-2	CASSQTGEYNGYTF	TGTGCCAGCAGCCAGACAGGGGAGTATAATGGCTACACCTTC
.	TRBV6-1	.	TRBJ2-7	CASWRDASYEQYF	TGTGCCAGCTGGAGGGACGCCTCCTACGAGCAGTACTTC
.	TRBV7-2	.	TRBJ2-7	CASSMGRGYEQYF	TGTGCCAGCAGCATGGGACGGGGATACGAGCAGTACTTC
.	TRBV7-2	.	TRBJ1-1	CASTGYTEAFF	TGTGCCAGCACAGGGTATACTGAAGCTTTCTTT
.	TRBV12-3/TRBV12-4	.	TRBJ1-2	CASTFDRNSYGYTF	TGTGCCAGCACCTTCGACAGAAACTCCTATGGCTACACCTTC
few	TRBV15	TRBD1	TRBJ1-5	CATRARTGSNQPQHF	TGTGCCACCAGAGCCCGGACAGGGAGCAATCAGCCCCAGCATTTT
.	TRBV27	TRBD2	TRBJ2-7	CASTPLGAGLSYEQYF	TGTGCCAGCACGCCTCTGGGAGCGGGGCTCTCCTACGAGCAGTACTTC
.	TRBV7-3	.	TRBJ2-2	CASREWELTGELFF	TGTGCCAGCAGGGAGTGGGAGTTGACCGGGGAGCTGTTTTTT
.	TRBV6-5	.	TRBJ1-1	CASSYERNTEAFF	TGTGCCAGCAGTTATGAGAGGAACACTGAAGCTTTCTTT
.	TRBV20-1	.	TRBJ1-5	CSASDKARNLAYSNQPQHF	TGCAGTGCTAGTGACAAAGCAAGGAATCTTGCATATAGCAATCAGCCCCAGCATTTT
.	TRBV20-1	.	TRBJ1-5	CRVGGAGQPQHF	TGCAGGGTCGGGGGCGCGGGTCAGCCCCAGCATTTT
once	TRBV19	TRBD1	TRBJ2-7	CASSIGTGGLLYEQYF	TGTGCCAGTAGTATAGGGACAGGGGGACTTCTCTACGAGCAGTACTTC